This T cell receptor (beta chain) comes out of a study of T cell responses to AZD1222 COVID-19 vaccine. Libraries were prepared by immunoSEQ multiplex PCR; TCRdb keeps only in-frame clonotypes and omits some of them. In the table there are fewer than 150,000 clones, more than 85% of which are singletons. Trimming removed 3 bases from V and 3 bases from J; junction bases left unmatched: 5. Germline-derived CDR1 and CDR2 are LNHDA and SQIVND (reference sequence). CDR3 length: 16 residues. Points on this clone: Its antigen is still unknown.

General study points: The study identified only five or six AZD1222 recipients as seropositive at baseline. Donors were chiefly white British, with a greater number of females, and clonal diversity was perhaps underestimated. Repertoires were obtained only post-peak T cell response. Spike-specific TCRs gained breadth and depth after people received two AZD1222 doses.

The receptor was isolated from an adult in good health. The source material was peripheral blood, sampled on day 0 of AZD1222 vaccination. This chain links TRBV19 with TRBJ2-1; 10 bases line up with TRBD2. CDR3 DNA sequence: TGTGCCAGTAGTATCGGGGGACTAGCGTACTACAATGAGCAGTTCTTC. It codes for CASSIGGLAYYNEQFF. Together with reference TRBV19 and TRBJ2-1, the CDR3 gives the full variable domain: DGGITQSPKYLFRKEGQNVTLSCEQNLNHDAMYWYRQDPGQGLRLIYYSQIVNDFQKGDIAEGYSVSREKKESFPLTVTSAQKNPTAFYLCASSIGGLAYYNEQFFGPGTRLTVL.